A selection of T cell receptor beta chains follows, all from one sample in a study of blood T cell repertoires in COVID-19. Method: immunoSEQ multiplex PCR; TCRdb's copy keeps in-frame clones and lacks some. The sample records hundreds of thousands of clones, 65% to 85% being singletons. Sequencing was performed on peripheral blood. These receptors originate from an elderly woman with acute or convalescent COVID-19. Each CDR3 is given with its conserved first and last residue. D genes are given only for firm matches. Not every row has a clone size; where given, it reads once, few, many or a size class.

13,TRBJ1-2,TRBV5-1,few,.,TGCGCCAGCAGCTTGGACTCTAACTATGGCTACACCTTC,CASSLDSNYGYTF
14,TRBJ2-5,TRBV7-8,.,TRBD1,TGTGCCAGCAGCTTCTCGACAGGGCTTGGGACCCAGTACTTC,CASSFSTGLGTQYF
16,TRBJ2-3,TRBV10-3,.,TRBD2,TGTGCCATCAGTGAGCCTGGGGGGGTTAGCACAGATACGCAGTATTTT,CAISEPGGVSTDTQYF
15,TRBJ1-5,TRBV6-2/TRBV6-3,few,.,TGTGCCAGCAGTTACTCGATGCAGAATAATCAGCCCCAGCATTTT,CASSYSMQNNQPQHF
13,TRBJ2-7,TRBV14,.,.,TGTGCCAGCAGTATCGGGAGTAATAACGAGCAGTACTTC,CASSIGSNNEQYF
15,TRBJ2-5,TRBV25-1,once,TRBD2,TGTGCCAGCAGTGAACCGGGACTAGCAGGCCAGACCCAGTACTTC,CASSEPGLAGQTQYF
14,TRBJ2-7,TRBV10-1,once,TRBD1,TGCGCCAGCAGTCCGGGACAGTCAACCTACGAGCAGTACTTC,CASSPGQSTYEQYF
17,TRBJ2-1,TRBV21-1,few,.,TGTGCCAGCAGCAAGGAGGTATTAGCGGGAGGGAACAATGAGCAGTTCTTC,CASSKEVLAGGNNEQFF
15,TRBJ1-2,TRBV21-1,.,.,TGTGCCAGCAGCAAAGATAAGCGCGGAAAGAATGGCTACACCTTC,CASSKDKRGKNGYTF
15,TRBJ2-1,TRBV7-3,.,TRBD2,TGTGCCAGCAGCCCCGACTCAAGCGGGGGGCGGGAGCAGTTCTTC,CASSPDSSGGREQFF
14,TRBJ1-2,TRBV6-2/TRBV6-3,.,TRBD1,TGTGCCAGCAGTCTAGGACAGGATGCGGGTGGCTACACCTTC,CASSLGQDAGGYTF
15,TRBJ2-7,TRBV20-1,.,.,TGCAGTGCTAGTAGGGCGGGCCTGGGGTCCTACGAGCAGTACTTC,CSASRAGLGSYEQYF
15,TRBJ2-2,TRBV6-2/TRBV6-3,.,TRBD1,TGTGCCAGCAGTAAACGACAGGGGCGGGCCGGGGAGCTGTTTTTT,CASSKRQGRAGELFF
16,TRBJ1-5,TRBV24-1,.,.,TGTGCCACCAGTGAGGCCGGCGGAAATAGCAATCAGCCCCAGCATTTT,CATSEAGGNSNQPQHF
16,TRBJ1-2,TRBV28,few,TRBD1,TGTGCCAGCAGTAGACTTACAGGGGAAATAGGCGGTGGCTACACCTTC,CASSRLTGEIGGGYTF
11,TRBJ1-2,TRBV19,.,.,TGTGCCACCTGGGGCGGTCCTGGCTACACCTTC,CATWGGPGYTF
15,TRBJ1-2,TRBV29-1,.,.,TGCAGCGTTTCGACAGGTGGGGGTTCTAACTATGGCTACACCTTC,CSVSTGGGSNYGYTF
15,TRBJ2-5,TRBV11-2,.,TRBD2,TGTGCCAGCAGCTTAGGGCTAGCGGGAGTAGAGACCCAGTACTTC,CASSLGLAGVETQYF
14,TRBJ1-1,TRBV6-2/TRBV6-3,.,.,TGTGCCAGCAGTTACAGCGATTGGAACACTGAAGCTTTCTTT,CASSYSDWNTEAFF
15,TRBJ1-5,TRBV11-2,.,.,TGTGCCAGCAGCTCTACCGGGGGGATGGGTCAGCCCCAGCATTTT,CASSSTGGMGQPQHF
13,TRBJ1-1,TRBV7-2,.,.,TGTGCCAGCAGCTTGACTGAGAACACTGAAGCTTTCTTT,CASSLTENTEAFF
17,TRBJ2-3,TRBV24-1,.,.,TGTGCCACCAGTGACCTAGATACAGGGTTTTTCACAGATACGCAGTATTTT,CATSDLDTGFFTDTQYF
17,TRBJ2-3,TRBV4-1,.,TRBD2,TGCGCCAGCAGCCTCGATGTCCCGGGACTACCGACAGATACGCAGTATTTT,CASSLDVPGLPTDTQYF
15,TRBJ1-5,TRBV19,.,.,TGTGCCAGTCGGAGGGTGGGGTATAGCAATCAGCCCCAGCATTTT,CASRRVGYSNQPQHF
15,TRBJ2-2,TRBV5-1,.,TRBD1,TGCGCCAGCATAAAGACACAGGGGGCCACCGGGGAGCTGTTTTTT,CASIKTQGATGELFF
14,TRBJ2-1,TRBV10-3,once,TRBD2,TGTGCCATCAGTAGGCAGCTAGCGGGAGACGAGCAGTTCTTC,CAISRQLAGDEQFF
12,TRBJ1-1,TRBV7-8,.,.,TGTGCCAGCAGCGGAGACAGGCCTGAAGCTTTCTTT,CASSGDRPEAFF
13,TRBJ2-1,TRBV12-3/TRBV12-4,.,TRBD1,TGTGCCAGCAGACGGGACAGCAACAATGAGCAGTTCTTC,CASRRDSNNEQFF
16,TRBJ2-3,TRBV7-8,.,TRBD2,TGTGCCAGCAGATCGAGGAGGCTAGCGGGAGCAGATACGCAGTATTTT,CASRSRRLAGADTQYF
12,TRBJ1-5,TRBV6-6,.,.,TGTGCCAGCACCGGGAGCAATCAGCCCCAGCATTTT,CASTGSNQPQHF
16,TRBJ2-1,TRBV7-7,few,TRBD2,TGTGCTAGCAGCCCGGGACTAGCGGGAGCAGGGAATGAGCAGTTCTTC,CASSPGLAGAGNEQFF
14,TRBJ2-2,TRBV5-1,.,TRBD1,TGCGCCAGCAGGGGGACAGGGAACACCGGGGAGCTGTTTTTT,CASRGTGNTGELFF
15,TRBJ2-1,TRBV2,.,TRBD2,TGTGCCAGCAGGGAAGGACTAGCGACCTACAATGAGCAGTTCTTC,CASREGLATYNEQFF
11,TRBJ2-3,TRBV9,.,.,TGTGCCAGCAGCACCGGGGTTACGCAGTATTTT,CASSTGVTQYF
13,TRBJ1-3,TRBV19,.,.,TGTGCCAGTAGTCAGGGTGTTGGAAACACCATATATTTT,CASSQGVGNTIYF
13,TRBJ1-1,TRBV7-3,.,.,TGTGCCAGCAGCCAACAGCCGAACACTGAAGCTTTCTTT,CASSQQPNTEAFF
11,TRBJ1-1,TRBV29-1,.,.,TGCAGCGTTGGACAGGTCCCGAGGGCGTTCTTT,CSVGQVPRAFF
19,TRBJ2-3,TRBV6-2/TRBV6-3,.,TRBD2,TGTGCCAGCAGTTACTCGTTCAGGACTAGCGGATCTAGCACAGATACGCAGTATTTT,CASSYSFRTSGSSTDTQYF
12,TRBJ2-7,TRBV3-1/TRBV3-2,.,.,TGTGCCAGCAGCCAAACAGGGAGCGAGCAGTACTTC,CASSQTGSEQYF
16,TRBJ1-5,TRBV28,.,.,TGTGCCAGCAGTTTAGGGGACACTATAAGCAATCAGCCCCAGCATTTT,CASSLGDTISNQPQHF
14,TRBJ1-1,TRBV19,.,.,TGTGCCAGTAGCGAGACAGGTTCGGACACTGAAGCTTTCTTT,CASSETGSDTEAFF
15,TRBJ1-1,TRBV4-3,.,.,TGCGCCAGCAGCCAAGTGACTGGAGGGATCACTGAAGCTTTCTTT,CASSQVTGGITEAFF
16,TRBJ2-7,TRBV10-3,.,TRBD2,TGTGCCATCAGTGAGTCGGGGGTAGAGCGCGGGGGCGAGCAGTACTTC,CAISESGVERGGEQYF
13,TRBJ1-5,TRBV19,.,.,TGTGCCAGTAGTCTGTCGAGACTTCAGCCCCAGCATTTT,CASSLSRLQPQHF
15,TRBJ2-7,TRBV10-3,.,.,TGTGCCATCAGTGAGGGGGCGGGGACGGGTGGAGAGCAGTACTTC,CAISEGAGTGGEQYF
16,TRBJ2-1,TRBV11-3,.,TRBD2,TGTGCCAGCAGCCCGGGACTAGCGGGGGGGCTTGAGAAGTTCTTCTTC,CASSPGLAGGLEKFFF
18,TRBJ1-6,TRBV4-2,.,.,TGTGCCAGCAGCCAAGGGGTTCAGGGTCAGGTTCATAATTCACCCCTCCACTTT,CASSQGVQGQVHNSPLHF
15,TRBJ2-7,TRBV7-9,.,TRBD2,TGTGCCAGCAGCCTCATGGGAGCGGGGAACTACGAGCAGTACTTC,CASSLMGAGNYEQYF
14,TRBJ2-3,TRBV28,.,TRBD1,TGTGCCAGCAGTGACACAGGACAGGGGGCATCCGATCTCTTC,CASSDTGQGASDLF